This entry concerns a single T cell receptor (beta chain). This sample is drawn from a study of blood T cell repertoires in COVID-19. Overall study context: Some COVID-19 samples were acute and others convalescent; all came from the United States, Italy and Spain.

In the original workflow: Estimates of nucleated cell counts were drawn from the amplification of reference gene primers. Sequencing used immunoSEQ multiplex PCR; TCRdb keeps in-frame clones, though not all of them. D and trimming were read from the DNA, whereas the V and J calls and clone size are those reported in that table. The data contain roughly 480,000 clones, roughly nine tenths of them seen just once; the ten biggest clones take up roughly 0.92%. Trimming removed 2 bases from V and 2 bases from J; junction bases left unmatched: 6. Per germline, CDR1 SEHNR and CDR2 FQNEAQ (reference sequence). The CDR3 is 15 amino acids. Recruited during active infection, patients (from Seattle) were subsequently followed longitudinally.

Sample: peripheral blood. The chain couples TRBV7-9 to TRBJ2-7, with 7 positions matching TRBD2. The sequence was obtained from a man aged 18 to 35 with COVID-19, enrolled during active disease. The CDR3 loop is CASSLLTGGPYEQYF. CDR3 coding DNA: TGTGCCAGCAGCTTACTAACGGGAGGCCCCTACGAGCAGTACTTC.